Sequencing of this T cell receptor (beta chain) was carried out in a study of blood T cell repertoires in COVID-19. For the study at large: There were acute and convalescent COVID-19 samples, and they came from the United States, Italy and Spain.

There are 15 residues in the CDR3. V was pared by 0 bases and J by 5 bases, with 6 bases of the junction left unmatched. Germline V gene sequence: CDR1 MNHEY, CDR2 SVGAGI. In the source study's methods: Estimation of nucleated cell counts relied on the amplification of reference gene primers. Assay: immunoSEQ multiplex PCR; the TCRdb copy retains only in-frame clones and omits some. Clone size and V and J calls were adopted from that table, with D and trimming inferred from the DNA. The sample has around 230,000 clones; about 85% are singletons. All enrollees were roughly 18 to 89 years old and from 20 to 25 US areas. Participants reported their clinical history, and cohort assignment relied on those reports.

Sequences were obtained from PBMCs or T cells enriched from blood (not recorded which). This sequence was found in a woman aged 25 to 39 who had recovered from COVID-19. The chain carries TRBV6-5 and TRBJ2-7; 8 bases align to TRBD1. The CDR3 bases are TGTGCCAGCAGTTACTCAACAGGGGGTTCCGACGAGCAGTACTTC. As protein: CASSYSTGGSDEQYF.